This T cell receptor (beta chain) appears in the sequencing data of a study of blood T cell repertoires in COVID-19. The overall study: Material from acute and convalescent COVID-19 was sourced from the United States, Italy and Spain.

This CDR3 has 17 residues. From germline, CDR1 is LGHNA and CDR2 YSLEER. Trimming cost V 1 base and J 2 bases, with 17 bases left between them. Generated by immunoSEQ multiplex PCR, the TCRdb table keeps only in-frame clones and is missing some. This repertoire shows some 140,000 clones, over 60% found once; its top ten account for around 13%. Sequences were obtained from peripheral blood. The gene calls are TRBV4-3 and TRBJ1-1, with D possibly matching TRBD1 (6 bases). This sequence originates from an older man with acute or convalescent COVID-19. The CDR3 DNA reads as TGCGCCAGCAGCCAAGGTCGTTCAGGGGTCTTTAACACTGAAGCTTTCTTT. It codes for CASSQGRSGVFNTEAFF.